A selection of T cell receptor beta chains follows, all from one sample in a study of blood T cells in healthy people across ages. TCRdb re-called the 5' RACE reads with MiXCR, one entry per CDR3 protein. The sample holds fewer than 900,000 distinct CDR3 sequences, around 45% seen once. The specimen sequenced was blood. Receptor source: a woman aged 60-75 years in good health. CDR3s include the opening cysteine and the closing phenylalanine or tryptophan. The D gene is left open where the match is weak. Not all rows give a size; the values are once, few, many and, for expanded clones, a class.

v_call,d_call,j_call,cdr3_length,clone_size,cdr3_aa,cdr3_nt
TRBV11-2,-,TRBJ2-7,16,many,CASSLDRIGTSYEQYF,TGTGCCAGCAGCTTAGATAGGATCGGGACCTCCTACGAGCAGTACTTC
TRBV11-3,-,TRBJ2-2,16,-,CASSLGGDSPTGELFF,TGTGCCAGCAGCTTAGGGGGGGACAGTCCCACCGGGGAGCTGTTTTTT
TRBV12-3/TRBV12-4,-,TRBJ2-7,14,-,CASSLADTSYEQYF,TGTGCCAGCAGTTTAGCGGATACGTCCTACGAGCAGTACTTC
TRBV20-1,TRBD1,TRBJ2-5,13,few,CSASGTEGETQYF,TGCAGTGCTAGCGGGACAGAGGGAGAGACCCAGTACTTC
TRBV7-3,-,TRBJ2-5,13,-,CASSWEREETQYF,TGTGCCAGCAGCTGGGAGCGGGAAGAGACCCAGTACTTC
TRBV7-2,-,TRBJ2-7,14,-,CASSLREKTHEQYF,TGTGCCAGCAGCTTACGGGAGAAAACGCATGAGCAGTACTTC
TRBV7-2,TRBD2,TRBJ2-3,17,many,CASSLALAGGSADTQYF,TGTGCCAGCAGCTTAGCGCTAGCGGGAGGAAGCGCAGATACGCAGTATTTT
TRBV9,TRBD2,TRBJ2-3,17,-,CASSAHRTSGSTDTQYF,TGTGCCAGCAGCGCCCACCGGACTAGCGGAAGCACAGATACGCAGTATTTT
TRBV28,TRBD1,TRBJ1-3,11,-,CASRGVNTIYF,TGTGCCTCCAGGGGGGTCAACACCATATATTTT
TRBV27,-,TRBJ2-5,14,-,CASSDGRPDNEQYF,TGTGCCAGCAGTGATGGACGTCCCGACAATGAGCAGTACTTC
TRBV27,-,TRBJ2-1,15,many,CASSPPLGSYNEQFF,TGTGCCAGCAGCCCCCCGCTCGGATCCTACAATGAGCAGTTCTTC
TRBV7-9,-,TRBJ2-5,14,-,CASSTDLSNYERYF,TGTGCCAGCAGCACGGACTTATCGAACTACGAGCGGTACTTC
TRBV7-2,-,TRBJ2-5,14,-,CASSPSAWQETQYF,TGTGCCAGCAGCCCTAGTGCGTGGCAAGAGACCCAGTACTTC
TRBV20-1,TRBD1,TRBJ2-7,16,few,CSARGVGQASSYEQYF,TGCAGTGCTAGAGGCGTCGGACAGGCCAGCTCCTACGAGCAGTACTTC
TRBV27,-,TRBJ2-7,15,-,CASSFRSGHAYEQYF,TGTGCCAGCAGTTTTCGCAGCGGGCACGCCTACGAGCAGTACTTC
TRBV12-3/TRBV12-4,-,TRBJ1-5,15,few,CASSPAEAVNQPQHF,TGTGCCAGCAGCCCCGCCGAGGCAGTCAATCAGCCCCAGCATTTT
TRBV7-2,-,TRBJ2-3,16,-,CASSSFLARSTDTQYF,TGTGCCAGCAGCTCCTTTCTAGCGCGTAGCACAGATACGCAGTATTTT
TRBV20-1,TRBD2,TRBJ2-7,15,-,CSARDSGGATNEQYF,TGCAGTGCTAGAGATTCCGGGGGGGCCACGAACGAGCAGTACTTC
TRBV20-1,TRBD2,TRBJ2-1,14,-,CSASDSGRSNEQFF,TGCAGTGCTAGTGATAGCGGGAGGTCGAATGAGCAGTTCTTC
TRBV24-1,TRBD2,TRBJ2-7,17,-,CATSETGGTSVLYEQYF,TGTGCCACCAGTGAGACCGGCGGGACTAGCGTCCTCTACGAGCAGTACTTC
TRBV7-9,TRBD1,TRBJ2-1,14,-,CASSSGTGLNEQFF,TGTGCCAGCAGCAGTGGGACAGGGCTCAACGAGCAGTTCTTC
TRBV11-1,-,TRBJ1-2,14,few,CASSLAGIYDGYTF,TGTGCCAGCAGCTTAGCAGGGATCTACGATGGCTACACCTTC
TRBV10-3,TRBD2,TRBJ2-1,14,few,CAINPSGKHNEQFF,TGTGCCATCAACCCTAGCGGGAAGCACAATGAGCAGTTCTTC
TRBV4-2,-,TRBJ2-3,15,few,CASSQVGWGADTQYF,TGTGCCAGCAGCCAAGTCGGTTGGGGGGCAGATACGCAGTATTTT
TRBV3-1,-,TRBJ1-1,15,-,CASSQELPGDTEAFF,TGTGCCAGCAGCCAAGAATTACCGGGGGACACTGAAGCTTTCTTT
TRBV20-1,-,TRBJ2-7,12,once,CSAVLDSYEQYF,TGCAGTGCCGTCCTCGACAGCTACGAGCAGTACTTC
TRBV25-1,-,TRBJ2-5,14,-,CASSEFSGGETQYF,TGTGCCAGCAGTGAATTTTCGGGTGGAGAGACCCAGTACTTC
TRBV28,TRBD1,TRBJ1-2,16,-,CARRPQGAQTNYGYTF,TGTGCCCGCAGACCACAGGGGGCCCAAACTAACTATGGCTACACCTTC
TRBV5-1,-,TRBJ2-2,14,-,CASSSLGFTGELFF,TGCGCCAGCAGCTCGTTAGGGTTCACCGGGGAGCTGTTTTTT
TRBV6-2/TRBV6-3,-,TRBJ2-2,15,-,CASTPDPGWGGELFF,TGTGCCAGCACCCCGGACCCGGGCTGGGGCGGGGAGCTGTTTTTT